This T cell receptor (beta chain) came from a study of blood T cell repertoires in COVID-19. Across the whole study: T cells, B-cell-depleted T cells, or PBMCs provided the cDNA or gDNA that served as material.

Participants reported their clinical history, and cohort assignment relied on those reports. Shortly before study entry, within 2 weeks, exposed participants had met a COVID-19 case. How the authors handled the data: It was from reference gene primer amplification that nucleated cell counts were estimated. Clones were sequenced by immunoSEQ multiplex PCR, and TCRdb holds only the in-frame ones, with some missing. V and J calls and clone size are given by that table; D and trimming were obtained from the DNA. This sample has a few hundred thousand clones, with roughly nine tenths found just once. This TCR derives from a woman between 50 and 59 years old who had been exposed to COVID-19. The material sequenced was PBMCs or T cells enriched from blood (not recorded which).

The CDR3 loop reads CASSLGTGTGELFF. CDR3 DNA sequence: TGTGCCAGTAGTTTGGGTACAGGGACCGGGGAGCTGTTTTTT. This chain links TRBV19 with TRBJ2-2; TRBD1 is a possible D gene (6 bases). The CDR3 loop spans 14 amino acids. The ends were cut back, 5 bases at V and 5 bases at J, with 12 bases in the middle. Germline CDR1 and CDR2: LNHDA and SQIVND (reference sequence).